This entry is about one TCR beta chain. Its antigen remains undetermined. Base qualities are not at hand, and no much larger clone is one base apart. The same CDR3 can be traced to other DNA sequences in this sample. Taken with the paper, the label for treatment or condition translates to: oral pan-JAK inhibitor, 5-10 mg twice daily. Lesional scalp punch biopsies and peripheral blood were obtained from alopecia areata patients. PBMCs were separated by density centrifugation and stained for CD3, CD4 and CD8, after which CD4+ and CD8+ T cells were sorted on a FACSAria. V is clipped by 6 bases and J by 4 bases, and the sequence between their germline boundaries is 10 bases long. CDR1 and CDR2 (SQVTM, ANQGSEA) derive from the germline V gene. Spanning cysteine to phenylalanine, the CDR3 consists of 11 amino acids. Left in the record is the CDR3 DNA by itself, 33 bases read in frame from the first base.

This entry comes from a study of CD8+ T cells in alopecia areata (dated by TCRdb to 2017 to 2018). For context, the study as a whole: The treated patients took part in an open-label pilot trial in which moderate-to-severe alopecia areata was treated with oral tofacitinib at 5 to 10 mg twice daily. In treated patients, disease severity was measured using the SALT score, which gives the percentage of scalp surface area affected. To study T cell clonal expansion in alopecia areata, the researchers applied high-throughput TCRbeta sequencing to both the C3H/HeJ mouse model and human patients. RNA was extracted with the PAXgene miRNA kit for fixed scalp, the miRNeasy kit for PBMCs, and the RNeasy kit for mouse skin. On the human side, TCRbeta sequencing was run on scalp tissue and on sorted CD4+ and CD8+ peripheral blood T cells from healthy controls and from alopecia areata patients with either patchy or totalis/universalis disease. Tofacitinib-treated patients had biopsies at baseline and at 4 and 24 weeks of treatment, with a later scalp biopsy in several patients. Tofacitinib was given for 6 to 18 months, followed by 6 months of follow-up off drug to assess delayed response and recurrence. Clonality in the scalp was compared among normal scalp (n=4), patchy alopecia areata scalp (n=8), and alopecia totalis/universalis scalp (n=8). TCRbeta CDR3 regions were amplified by immunoSEQ multiplex PCR with 35 Vbeta forward and 13 Jbeta reverse primers.

Library construction relied on the immunoSEQ multiplex PCR assay. RNA was extracted from all samples and reverse transcribed into cDNA, which served as template for TCR sequencing. SuperScript III was used for first-strand cDNA synthesis, primed with a 2:1 mix of oligo-dT and random hexamers. A synthetic immune receptor repertoire was used to gauge amplification bias, and whatever bias remained was removed computationally. As for the authors' bioinformatics: Raw reads were preprocessed to remove errors, and CDR3 was defined by IMGT conventions from the conserved cysteine to phenylalanine. Clonality was computed as 1 minus the Shannon entropy, with the entropy normalized by log2 of the number of productive unique TCRs. Whether each scalp clone was CD4 or CD8 was inferred by checking scalp TCRbeta sequences against the CD4 and CD8 repertoires from sorted blood. Entries here come from immuneACCESS through TCRdb and include only in-frame sequences with V and J called. Some clones fail to appear in such tables; in the studies checked, an unresolved V gene covers under half of the shortfall, and the cause of the remainder is unknown. V, J and clone size are taken as reported in that table, and D and trimming were inferred from the DNA itself. In this sample the table shows some 210,000 clones, approximately 65% of which occur a single time. More than 0.95% of the sample comes from the top ten.

What the research found in general, with its limitations: Tofacitinib significantly decreased scalp clonality and the number of expanded CD8+ clones among the top 100 scalp clones. Because the treated cohort was small and had just a single nonresponder, larger studies are needed to establish links between baseline CD8+ expansion and response. Compared with mice, TCR sequences shared between patients were less clear, possibly partly because of HLA diversity across the patient population. Many expanded lesional clones were found to persist in scalp and blood during tofacitinib treatment, and relapse after treatment cessation may be partly explained by this persistence. Scalp TCR repertoire analysis is complicated because resident alphabeta T cells in normal human skin are also sequenced, whereas mouse skin is dominated by gammadelta T cells. Lesional scalp, especially in alopecia totalis/universalis, showed higher clonality and more expanded CD8+ clones than normal scalp, suggesting antigenic drive.

The sample consisted of CD4+ T cells sorted from blood, taken around week 44, from a patient treated with tofacitinib. This receptor was obtained from a human donor with alopecia areata. The rearranged chain carries TRBV29-1 and TRBJ2-7; the D gene is possibly TRBD1 or TRBD2, each agreeing over 5 bases. The CDR3 corresponds to CSVGEGYEQYF. The DNA is TGCAGCGTCGGAGAGGGGTACGAGCAGTACTTC.